Following are 9 T cell receptor beta chains from one sample sequenced in a study of blood T cell repertoires in COVID-19. The method was immunoSEQ multiplex PCR; TCRdb's version includes in-frame clones alone and lacks a portion of them. This sample has some 340,000 clones, with 90% to 95% found just once. Sequenced sample: PBMCs or T cells enriched from blood (not recorded which). The receptor set was obtained from a woman in her thirties who had been exposed to COVID-19.

This clone has only a few counts. The V call is TRBV6-1, the J call TRBJ2-7; TRBD1 might be the D (6 bases). V gave up 1 base and J gave up 3 bases, with 13 bases separating them. Germline values: CDR1 MNHNS, CDR2 SASEGT. This CDR3 region has 15 residues. This CDR3 reads CASSEEGDPGYEQYF. The CDR3 DNA reads as TGTGCCAGCAGTGAAGAGGGGGATCCGGGCTACGAGCAGTACTTC.

This chain joins TRBV4-1 and TRBJ1-1, with TRBD1 matching 9 bases. Looked up from germline, CDR1 is MGHRA and CDR2 is YSYEKL. The CDR3 has 17 residues. Losses at the gene ends were 2 bases for V and 1 base for J; bases not matched to a gene: 8. The CDR3, as DNA: TGCGCCAGCAGCCAATACTCAACGGGACAGGGGAACACTGAAGCTTTCTTT. Translated: CASSQYSTGQGNTEAFF.

The chain carries TRBV24-1 and TRBJ1-2, with TRBD1 as a possible D gene (6 bases). CDR3 size: 15 residues. Germline CDR1 reads KGHDR; CDR2 reads SFDVKD. V was cut by 4 bases and J by 6 bases, with 17 bases left in between. The CDR3, as DNA: TGTGCCACCAGTGACCCCAGTAGGGGGATGGATGGCTACACCTTC. Translated: CATSDPSRGMDGYTF.

The chain is built from TRBV11-3 and TRBJ2-2; possibly TRBD2 for D (7 bases). Germline CDR1 SGHNT, CDR2 YENEEA. This CDR3 region has 19 residues. V lost 1 base and J 3 bases, leaving 21 bases between the germline ends. DNA of the CDR3: TGTGCCAGCAGCTTAGTTTGGGGGGGCGGGCACCGTGACACCGGGGAGCTGTTTTTT. Protein product: CASSLVWGGGHRDTGELFF.

The J gene is TRBJ1-2, the V gene TRBV2; TRBD1 is a possible D gene (5 bases). The CDR3 runs to 15 residues. Germline loops: CDR1 SNHLY, CDR2 FYNNEI. Between the trimmed V and J ends, which lost 8 bases and 7 bases, there was a span of 23 bases. The CDR3, as DNA: TGTGCCAGCCTGATTCTTCGGGGGGGAGGAGGTGGCTACACCTTC. The encoded protein is CASLILRGGGGGYTF. The variable domain in full, with the rest retrieved from reference TRBV2 and TRBJ1-2, is EPEVTQTPSHQVTQMGQEVILRCVPISNHLYFYWYRQILGQKVEFLVSFYNNEISEKSEIFDDQFSVERPDGSNFTLKIRSTKLEDSAMYFCASLILRGGGGGYTFGSGTRLTVV.

This clone was recorded once. The chain links TRBV21-1 to TRBJ1-5. TRBV21-1 is tagged as a pseudogene. This CDR3 spans 17 amino acids. CDR3 amino acids: CASSKAKVWGGGQPQHF. The CDR3 bases are TGTGCCAGCAGCAAAGCTAAAGTTTGGGGGGGAGGACAGCCCCAGCATTTT.

The chain uses TRBV28 and TRBJ2-1, with D tentatively TRBD2 (5 bases). The CDR3 consists of 16 residues. Germline V CDR1 and CDR2: MDHEN, SYDVKM. The germline V and J ends were trimmed by 5 bases and 0 bases, with 14 bases remaining between them. CDR3 residues: CASSVNSGSSYNEQFF. The DNA for the CDR3 is TGTGCCAGCAGTGTAAATAGTGGGAGCTCCTACAATGAGCAGTTCTTC.

V is TRBV6-5 and J is TRBJ2-3, with 12 bases matching TRBD1. Germline V gives CDR1 MNHEY, CDR2 SVGAGI. J lost 2 bases, V lost 5 bases, and 2 bases had no gene match. The CDR3 loop spans 15 amino acids. The CDR3 sequence: CASSRGQGATDTQYF. Written as DNA, the CDR3 is TGTGCCAGCAGTAGGGGACAGGGGGCCACAGATACGCAGTATTTT.

With respect to this clone: The identical CDR3 is also encoded by other nucleotide sequences in the sample. V is TRBV11-2 and J is TRBJ2-7, with 7 bases identical to TRBD1. Per the germline V gene, CDR1 is SGHAT and CDR2 is FQNNGV. This CDR3 is 14 amino acids long. V was pared by 1 base and J by 3 bases, with 3 bases of the junction left unmatched. CDR3 sequence: CASSLGSGGYEQYF. In nucleotides, the CDR3 is TGTGCCAGCAGCTTAGGGTCAGGGGGCTACGAGCAGTACTTC.